The rows below give T cell receptor beta chains drawn from one sample of a study of OX40 agonist ivuxolimab in advanced cancers. The data were produced by immunoSEQ multiplex PCR, yet TCRdb's version contains in-frame clones alone and is incomplete. The data contain fewer than 75,000 clones, approximately 90% of them seen just once; the ten biggest clones take up less than 2.5%. Sequenced here: CD4+ or CD8+ T cells sorted from blood, sampled in a trial of the OX40 agonist ivuxolimab. Every receptor here comes from an adult with an advanced solid tumor such as melanoma, head and neck, liver or kidney cancer. Both conserved end residues are part of each CDR3. Fields, in order: J gene, V gene, CDR3 protein.

J gene: TRBJ1-1; V gene: TRBV11-1; CDR3 protein: CASSSPGQGNTEAFF
J gene: TRBJ2-4; V gene: TRBV7-9; CDR3 protein: CASSQREGRKEKNIQYF
J gene: TRBJ1-3; V gene: TRBV4-2; CDR3 protein: CASSQSVRSGNTIYF
J gene: TRBJ2-1; V gene: TRBV6-1; CDR3 protein: CASRVGTAYNEQFF
J gene: TRBJ1-2; V gene: TRBV28; CDR3 protein: CASSSPGQGESNYGYTF
J gene: TRBJ2-7; V gene: TRBV4-1; CDR3 protein: CASSAGTGGVYEQYF
J gene: TRBJ2-2; V gene: TRBV7-9; CDR3 protein: CASSPVPGQGNGNTGELFF
J gene: TRBJ2-2; V gene: TRBV19; CDR3 protein: CASRQGRDTGELFF
J gene: TRBJ2-7; V gene: TRBV13; CDR3 protein: CASSLGTARTYEQYF
J gene: TRBJ2-5; V gene: TRBV5-1; CDR3 protein: CASSLGLAGGQETQYF
J gene: TRBJ2-7; V gene: TRBV5-6; CDR3 protein: CASSLKTGPLTEQYF
J gene: TRBJ1-2; V gene: TRBV28; CDR3 protein: CASSLFGGSYGYTF
J gene: TRBJ1-4; V gene: TRBV10-3; CDR3 protein: CAISPGDEKLFF
J gene: TRBJ2-5; V gene: TRBV7-2; CDR3 protein: CASSLGSRETQYF
J gene: TRBJ2-1; V gene: TRBV7-7; CDR3 protein: CASSFRATRAQFNEQFF
J gene: TRBJ2-3; V gene: TRBV19; CDR3 protein: CASSKWESTDTQYF
J gene: TRBJ2-3; V gene: TRBV7-2; CDR3 protein: CASSRGSGGTDTQYF
J gene: TRBJ2-3; V gene: TRBV29-1; CDR3 protein: CSVYGGSTDTQYF
J gene: TRBJ2-7; V gene: TRBV4-2; CDR3 protein: CASSQVKARDSGVNGQYF
J gene: TRBJ2-5; V gene: TRBV10-3; CDR3 protein: CAISTGGVQETQYF
J gene: TRBJ2-1; V gene: TRBV7-9; CDR3 protein: CASSLGSRRYEQFF
J gene: TRBJ2-7; V gene: TRBV7-9; CDR3 protein: CASSLDEGPLYF
J gene: TRBJ2-3; V gene: TRBV19; CDR3 protein: CASSIAGSGDTQYF
J gene: TRBJ1-1; V gene: TRBV6-1; CDR3 protein: CASSEALGRGAFF
J gene: TRBJ2-3; V gene: TRBV10-3; CDR3 protein: CAISESALPRTDTQYF
J gene: TRBJ1-4; V gene: TRBV7-9; CDR3 protein: CASSKIATNEKLFF
J gene: TRBJ1-3; V gene: TRBV5-5; CDR3 protein: CASSLSPLSGQVPSGNTIYF
J gene: TRBJ2-1; V gene: TRBV28; CDR3 protein: CASSMTGGSYNEQFF
J gene: TRBJ2-7; V gene: TRBV27; CDR3 protein: CASSRPGTGNNEQYF
J gene: TRBJ1-3; V gene: TRBV6-6; CDR3 protein: CASSPTANGNTIYF
J gene: TRBJ2-3; V gene: TRBV7-9; CDR3 protein: CASSLGEDTQYF
J gene: TRBJ2-3; V gene: TRBV7-2; CDR3 protein: CASSPRQGYTDTQYF